Each of the 18 T cell receptor beta chains below was sequenced from the same sample in a study of human T cells and chemical hapten exposure. Time point given: pre-sensitization, week 0. Treatment denoted: therapeutic diphenylcyclopropenone sensitization with weekly scalp DPC. TCRdb analysed the RACE reads with MiXCR anew, one entry per CDR3 protein. The sample holds 200,000 to 300,000 distinct CDR3 sequences, 7% to 10% seen once. Specimen: whole blood, collected in connection with sensitization to the hapten diphenylcyclopropenone (DPC). The origin of the receptors is a woman in her thirties or forties with alopecia areata. Some clones in this sample may be carry-over from other donors' samples.

This chain joins TRBV5-1 and TRBJ2-6; TRBD1 is a possible D gene (6 bases). Per germline, CDR1 SGHRS and CDR2 YFSETQ. CDR3 length equals 19 residues. Trimming removed 1 base from V and 0 bases from J, with 17 bases in between. The CDR3 is CASSLMLTGTFSGANVLTF. Here the CDR3 DNA reads TGCGCCAGCAGCTTGATGTTGACAGGCACCTTCTCTGGGGCCAACGTCCTGACTTTC.

The CDR3 region has the DNA TGTGCCAGCAGCCCTCGCACTGATGAGCAGTTCTTC. Protein product: CASSPRTDEQFF. The rearrangement links TRBV4-2 to TRBJ2-1, with D unclear. Trimming stripped 4 bases from V and 8 bases from J, with 9 bases between. CDR1 is LGHNA and CDR2 is YNFKEQ in the germline V gene. This CDR3 is built from 12 residues.

This clonotype was recorded a few times. The genes are TRBV5-1 and TRBJ1-2; D might be TRBD1 (5 bases). Looked up from germline, CDR1 is SGHRS and CDR2 is YFSETQ. The CDR3 totals 12 residues. The V end was cut by 3 bases, the J end by 4 bases, with 7 bases between. The CDR3 here is CASSWDGYGYTF. The CDR3 nucleotides are TGCGCCAGCAGCTGGGACGGCTATGGCTACACCTTC.

This clonotype was seen ten or more times. The chain uses TRBV21-1 and TRBJ2-5; the D call of TRBD1 is as the table states it, not checked on the DNA. TRBV21-1 has pseudogene status. The CDR3 is made up of 17 amino acids. DNA of the CDR3: TGTGCCAGCAGCAAAGCGCTGGGGCAGGGGGCTGGAGAGACCCAGTACTTC. Translated: CASSKALGQGAGETQYF.

This clonotype was observed a few times. This chain joins TRBV27 and TRBJ1-5, with D tentatively TRBD1 (6 bases). The germline gives CDR1 MNHEY, CDR2 SMNVEV (reference sequence). Trimming removed 3 bases at V and 4 bases at J, with 10 bases between. The CDR3 consists of 14 residues. Here the CDR3 DNA reads TGTGCCAGCAGTTTCGGGGGGCCGAATCAGCCCCAGCATTTT. The encoded protein is CASSFGGPNQPQHF.

This clonotype was seen more than once but under ten times. CDR3 sequence reads: CASSLQREGYNEQFF. In nucleotides, the CDR3 is TGCGCCAGCAGCTTGCAGCGGGAGGGCTACAATGAGCAGTTCTTC. The genes are TRBV5-1 and TRBJ2-1; TRBD2 matches at 10 bases. The CDR3 sequence is 15 residues long. Looked up from germline, CDR1 is SGHRS and CDR2 is YFSETQ. Losses at the gene ends were 1 base for V and 3 bases for J; bases not matched to a gene: 1.

The chain joins TRBV5-1 to TRBJ2-1, with D unclear. The germline V and J ends were trimmed by 2 bases and 0 bases, with 15 bases remaining between them. The CDR3 totals 17 residues. Germline V gene data show CDR1 as SGHRS and CDR2 as YFSETQ. The DNA of the CDR3 is TGCGCCAGCAGCTTCCAAGCCCTAGGTCTCTCCTACAATGAGCAGTTCTTC. Translated: CASSFQALGLSYNEQFF. Full variable domain (rest looked up from reference TRBV5-1 and TRBJ2-1): KAGVTQTPRYLIKTRGQQVTLSCSPISGHRSVSWYQQTPGQGLQFLFEYFSETQRNKGNFPGRFSGRQFSNSRSEMNVSTLELGDSALYLCASSFQALGLSYNEQFFGPGTRLTVL.

This clonotype has at least ten counts. The chain recombines TRBV4-3 with TRBJ1-2; the match to TRBD1 covers 8 bases. This CDR3 contains 15 residues. The V and J ends lost 0 bases and 4 bases, in that order; junction bases with no gene match: 4. The germline gives CDR1 LGHNA, CDR2 YSLEER. The CDR3 protein is CASSQDRGLGYGYTF. The CDR3 nucleotides are TGCGCCAGCAGCCAAGACAGGGGGCTGGGCTATGGCTACACCTTC.

J is TRBJ1-4 and V is TRBV28; 8 nucleotides align to TRBD1. The CDR3 spans 13 residues. Germline values: CDR1 MDHEN, CDR2 SYDVKM. The junction had 4 bases not matched to a gene; V was cut back by 7 bases and J by 6 bases. In DNA, the CDR3 is TGTGCCAGCAAAGGGACAGGTTATGAAAAACTGTTTTTT. The encoded protein is CASKGTGYEKLFF.

This clonotype was seen only a few times. The chain employs TRBV4-2 and TRBJ2-5, with a weak D call TRBD1 (6 bases). Deletions cut 1 base from V and 4 bases from J, with 10 bases between. The CDR3 totals 14 residues. Germline CDR1 reads LGHNA; CDR2 reads YNFKEQ. The CDR3 region is CASSQGQAGETQYF. In DNA form, the CDR3 reads TGTGCCAGCAGCCAAGGACAGGCGGGAGAGACCCAGTACTTC.

This clonotype was seen more than once but under ten times. This chain links TRBV10-3 with TRBJ1-5; no firm D call. V gave up 4 bases and J gave up 3 bases, with 10 bases separating them. Looked up from germline, CDR1 is ENHRY and CDR2 is SYGVKD. The CDR3 consists of 14 residues. DNA for the CDR3: TGTGCCATCAGTGCCTCGGGGAACAATCAGCCCCAGCATTTT. The encoded protein is CAISASGNNQPQHF.

This clonotype was observed a handful of times. This chain links TRBV11-1 with TRBJ2-1, with D maybe TRBD2 (6 bases). The CDR3 runs 14 residues. V was cut by 5 bases and J by 4 bases, with 12 bases left in between. Germline V gene lookup returns CDR1 SGHAT and CDR2 FQDESV (reference sequence). The CDR3 protein is CASSPGTPYNEQFF. The CDR3 coding sequence is TGTGCCAGCAGCCCCGGGACTCCTTACAATGAGCAGTTCTTC.

V is TRBV28 and J is TRBJ2-1; D is undetermined. The V gene's germline CDR1 is MDHEN and CDR2 SYDVKM. The CDR3 is made up of 14 amino acids. V lost 7 bases to trimming and J lost 6 bases, with 16 bases between them. CDR3 sequence reads: CASTLSGHGNEQFF. The CDR3 DNA is TGTGCCAGCACCCTAAGTGGTCACGGCAATGAGCAGTTCTTC.

J is TRBJ2-7 and V is TRBV27, with TRBD2 matching over 7 bases. Germline lookup yields CDR1 MNHEY and CDR2 SMNVEV (reference sequence). There are 14 residues in the CDR3. V trimming: 5 bases; J trimming: 6 bases; junction bases outside the gene matches: 10. The CDR3 here is CASSTGGSATEQYF. CDR3 DNA sequence: TGTGCCAGCAGTACGGGAGGATCGGCTACCGAGCAGTACTTC.

The sample holds a few counts of this clonotype. V is TRBV5-1 and J is TRBJ2-7; 9 bases map to TRBD1. Germline values: CDR1 SGHRS, CDR2 YFSETQ. The CDR3 totals 15 residues. The trim removed 5 bases at V and 2 bases at J, leaving 8 bases unmatched. CDR3 sequence (DNA): TGCGCCAGCAGTATCGGGACAGGGCGGACCTACGAGCAGTACTTC. Protein product: CASSIGTGRTYEQYF. Complete variable domain (other parts from reference TRBV5-1 and TRBJ2-7): KAGVTQTPRYLIKTRGQQVTLSCSPISGHRSVSWYQQTPGQGLQFLFEYFSETQRNKGNFPGRFSGRQFSNSRSEMNVSTLELGDSALYLCASSIGTGRTYEQYFGPGTRLTVT.

This clonotype was picked up many times. The rearrangement joins TRBV28 to TRBJ1-2; D is uncertain. This CDR3 is 10 amino acids long. V dropped 6 bases and J dropped 5 bases, with 4 bases sitting between them. The germline V gene has CDR1 MDHEN and CDR2 SYDVKM. CDR3 coding DNA: TGTGCCAGCAGAAGTTATGGCTACACCTTC. It encodes CASRSYGYTF.

This clonotype was counted many times. The chain links TRBV6-5 to TRBJ2-3; D gene ambiguous. The germline V and J ends were trimmed by 2 bases and 4 bases, with 13 bases remaining between them. The CDR3 contains 15 residues. Germline V CDR1 and CDR2: MNHEY, SVGAGI. The CDR3 sequence is CASSYAHAPPDTQYF. The CDR3 nucleotides read TGTGCCAGCAGTTACGCTCATGCGCCGCCAGATACGCAGTATTTT.

This clonotype has a handful of counts. V usage is TRBV12-3 or TRBV12-4 and J usage is TRBJ1-6; maybe TRBD1 (5 bases). The CDR3 is made up of 15 amino acids. Trimming removed 8 bases at V and 10 bases at J, with 21 bases between. CDR3 DNA: TGTGCCAGCCGCCGGGGCACAGGTGCATCCTCACCCCTCCACTTT. Its protein is CASRRGTGASSPLHF.